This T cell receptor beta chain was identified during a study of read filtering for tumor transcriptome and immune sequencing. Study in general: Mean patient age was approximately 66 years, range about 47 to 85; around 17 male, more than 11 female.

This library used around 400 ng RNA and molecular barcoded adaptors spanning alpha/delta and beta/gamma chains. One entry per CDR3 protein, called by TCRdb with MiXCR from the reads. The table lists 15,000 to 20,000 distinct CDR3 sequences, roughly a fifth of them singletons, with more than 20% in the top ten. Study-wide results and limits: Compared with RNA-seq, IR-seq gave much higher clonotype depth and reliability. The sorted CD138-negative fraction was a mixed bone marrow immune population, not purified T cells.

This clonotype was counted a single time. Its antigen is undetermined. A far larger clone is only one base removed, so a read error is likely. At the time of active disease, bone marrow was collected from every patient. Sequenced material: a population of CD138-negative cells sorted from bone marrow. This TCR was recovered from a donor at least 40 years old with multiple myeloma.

The CDR3 region is CSARVLQGASAALF. Here the CDR3 DNA reads TGCAGTGCTAGAGTTTTACAGGGGGCTTCAGCAGCTCTCTTT. The genes are TRBV20-1 and TRBJ1-6, with 9 bases fitting TRBD1. The CDR3 has 14 residues. CDR1 and CDR2 from the germline V gene are DFQATT and SNEGSKA (reference sequence).